This note documents a single T cell receptor (beta chain) sequence. Its antigen is unidentified. The data were obtained in a study of T cell responses to AZD1222 COVID-19 vaccine. Overall study results and limits: Scientists sampled the repertoires only once the peak T cell response had passed.

Sequencing was performed with immunoSEQ multiplex PCR; in TCRdb, only in-frame clones are kept and a portion is missing. The sample contains 130,000 to 150,000 clones, roughly 88% of which appear only once. The CDR3 totals 13 residues. V lost 0 bases to trimming and J lost 8 bases, with 10 bases between them. CDR1 and CDR2 from the germline V gene are SGHAT and FQNNGV. Sequenced material: peripheral blood, taken on day 0 of AZD1222 vaccination. This sequence originates from an adult in good health. This rearrangement joins TRBV11-2 to TRBJ1-2; D is uncertain. CDR3 sequence: CASSLDRTSGYTF. For the CDR3, the DNA is TGTGCCAGCAGCTTAGATCGGACCAGCGGCTACACCTTC.